Described below is a single T cell receptor beta chain sequence and its context. The data were produced by immunoSEQ multiplex PCR, yet TCRdb's version contains in-frame clones alone and is incomplete. The table shows roughly 200,000 clones, with 75% to 95% occurring only once. The sample is drawn from a study of blood T cell repertoires in COVID-19. Overall study: Nucleic acid was either cDNA or gDNA, and it came from T cells, B-cell-depleted T cells, or PBMCs.

CDR1 and CDR2 (germline): SGHAT, FQDESV (reference sequence). CDR3 length equals 14 residues. With 4 bases removed from V and 0 bases from J, the gap between germline ends came to 9 bases. The sequencing sample was made of peripheral blood. The chain carries TRBV11-1 and TRBJ1-1; D ambiguous. The sequence was collected from a man aged 50-60 years with acute or convalescent COVID-19. CDR3 residues: CASSWRSMNTEAFF. The CDR3 coding sequence is TGTGCCAGCAGCTGGCGGTCCATGAACACTGAAGCTTTCTTT.